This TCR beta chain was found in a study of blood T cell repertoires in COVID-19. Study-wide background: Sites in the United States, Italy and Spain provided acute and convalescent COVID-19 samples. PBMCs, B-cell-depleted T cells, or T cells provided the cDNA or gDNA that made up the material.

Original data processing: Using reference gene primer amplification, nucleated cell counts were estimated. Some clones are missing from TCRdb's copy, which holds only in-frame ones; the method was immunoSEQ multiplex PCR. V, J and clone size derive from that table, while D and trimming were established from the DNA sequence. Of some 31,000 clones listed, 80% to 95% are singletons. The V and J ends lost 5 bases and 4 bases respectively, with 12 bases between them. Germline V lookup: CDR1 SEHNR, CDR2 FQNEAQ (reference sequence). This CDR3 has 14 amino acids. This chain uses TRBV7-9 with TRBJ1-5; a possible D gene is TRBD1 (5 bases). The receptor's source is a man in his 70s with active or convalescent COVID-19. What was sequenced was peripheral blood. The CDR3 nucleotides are TGTGCCAGCAGCCTCGGGCAGGGAAATCAGCCCCAGCATTTT. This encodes CASSLGQGNQPQHF.